A selection of T cell receptor beta chains follows, all from one sample in a study. TCRdb processed the 5' RACE reads anew with MiXCR; each CDR3 protein has one entry. The sample consists of some 44,000 distinct CDR3 sequences, 20% to 25% of them appearing once. The specimen was Tregs sorted from blood. All receptors derive from a female donor with breast cancer. CDR3s include the opening cysteine and the closing phenylalanine or tryptophan. A D gene is named only where the DNA matches it firmly. Clone size is given for some rows only: seen once, a few or many times, or a class if the clone is expanded.

cdr3_aa cdr3_nt cdr3_length v_call d_call j_call clone_size
CASSLAGGLVYEQYF TGTGCCAGCAGCTTGGCAGGGGGCCTTGTCTACGAGCAGTACTTC 15 TRBV7-8 TRBD1 TRBJ2-7 few
CASSHTLLAGVNNEQFF TGTGCCAGCAGCCACACCCTTCTAGCGGGAGTTAACAATGAGCAGTTCTTC 17 TRBV3-1 TRBD2 TRBJ2-1 many
CASTRSSSYEQYF TGTGCCAGTACGAGATCCAGCTCCTACGAGCAGTACTTC 13 TRBV18 NA TRBJ2-7 NA
CASSTRVAGANVLTF TGTGCCAGCAGCACTAGGGTAGCTGGGGCCAACGTCCTGACTTTC 15 TRBV7-2 NA TRBJ2-6 NA
CASSSSDRGKYQETQYF TGTGCCAGCAGCTCTTCGGACAGGGGCAAGTACCAAGAGACCCAGTACTTC 17 TRBV11-2 TRBD1 TRBJ2-5 NA
CASSVGLRTGAFF TGTGCCAGCAGCGTAGGTTTACGGACTGGAGCTTTCTTT 13 TRBV9 NA TRBJ1-1 few
CASGGDSPLHF TGTGCTAGCGGCGGGGATTCACCCCTCCACTTT 11 TRBV3-1 NA TRBJ1-6 once
CSARAGTGDQPQHF TGCAGTGCTAGAGCCGGGACAGGGGATCAGCCCCAGCATTTT 14 TRBV20-1 TRBD1 TRBJ1-5 many
CASNLAGVDEQYF TGTGCCAGCAACCTAGCGGGAGTCGACGAGCAGTACTTC 13 TRBV7-9 TRBD2 TRBJ2-7 few
CASSQVPPTVYSNQPQHF TGCGCCAGCAGCCAAGTCCCCCCGACCGTTTATAGCAATCAGCCCCAGCATTTT 18 TRBV4-1 NA TRBJ1-5 NA
CASSPRAGGRYEQYF TGTGCCAGCAGTCCTAGGGCGGGAGGACGCTACGAGCAGTACTTC 15 TRBV7-9 TRBD2 TRBJ2-7 few
CASGQARQGRNYGYTF TGTGCCAGCGGCCAAGCCAGACAGGGTAGGAACTATGGCTACACCTTC 16 TRBV14 TRBD1 TRBJ1-2 NA
CASSLRVTSGRPLAKNIQYF TGTGCCAGCAGCTTAAGGGTGACTAGCGGGAGGCCACTAGCCAAAAACATTCAGTACTTC 20 TRBV7-2 TRBD2 TRBJ2-4 NA
CASSSRLAGEVRNEQFF TGCGCCAGCAGCTCGAGACTAGCGGGAGAGGTGAGAAATGAGCAGTTCTTC 17 TRBV5-1 TRBD2 TRBJ2-1 few
CASSQDLGTEAFF TGTGCCAGCAGCCAAGATCTGGGAACTGAAGCTTTCTTT 13 TRBV14 NA TRBJ1-1 few
CASSYSTSWDHNEQFF TGTGCCAGCAGTTACTCGACTAGTTGGGACCACAATGAGCAGTTCTTC 16 TRBV6-5 NA TRBJ2-1 NA
CASSLTSGRAQETQYF TGTGCCAGCAGCTTGACTAGCGGGAGGGCGCAAGAGACCCAGTACTTC 16 TRBV7-9 TRBD2 TRBJ2-5 many
CSAIFGTGELFF TGCAGTGCTATATTCGGGACCGGGGAGCTGTTTTTT 12 TRBV20-1 NA TRBJ2-2 few
CASSLTGTSSYNEQFF TGTGCCAGCAGCTTAACCGGGACTAGCTCCTACAATGAGCAGTTCTTC 16 TRBV7-3 TRBD2 TRBJ2-1 NA
CATSAETHSGNTIYF TGTGCCACCAGTGCGGAGACCCACTCTGGAAACACCATATATTTT 15 TRBV10-3 NA TRBJ1-3 NA
CSAKGQAISYEQYF TGCAGTGCGAAGGGACAGGCGATATCCTACGAGCAGTACTTC 14 TRBV20-1 TRBD1 TRBJ2-7 NA
CASSLFTSDTQYF TGTGCCAGCAGTTTATTCACTAGTGATACGCAGTATTTT 13 TRBV27 NA TRBJ2-3 few
CASRNHGAADEQFF TGTGCCAGCAGGAACCACGGGGCTGCGGATGAGCAGTTCTTC 14 TRBV12-3/TRBV12-4 NA TRBJ2-1 few
CASRLAGLYQETQYF TGTGCCAGCAGACTAGCGGGATTGTACCAAGAGACCCAGTACTTC 15 TRBV6-1 TRBD2 TRBJ2-5 many